This TCR beta chain originates from a study of blood T cell repertoires in COVID-19 (dated by TCRdb to about 2020). With respect to the entire study: Collaborator samples came from the United States, Italy and Spain and covered acute and convalescent phases of COVID-19. The samples were drawn from the first 160 participants of the ongoing ImmuneRACE study and from more than 1,000 subjects provided by 6 global collaborators. The repertoires were made available in a free public database intended to serve as a resource for research on the immune response to SARS-CoV-2. Where available, HLA class I and class II types were obtained from metadata supplied by the sample provider rather than from assay-based typing. The prospective study material was composed of cDNA or gDNA derived from T cells, B-cell-depleted T cells, or PBMCs. Subjects who had been exposed to COVID-19, were actively infected with it, or had recovered from it provided the deeply sampled blood TCRbeta repertoires that made up the dataset. The sample metadata nearly always contained a de-identified subject ID, COVID-19 status, age in years and sex. Study-level results and caveats: Clinical and demographic metadata were provided uncurated, with the amount varying by source and participant.

Enrolling through a virtual design, the prospective study's participants ranged in age from roughly 18 to 90 years and lived across some 22 United States geographic areas. To assign participants to cohorts, the prospective study relied on clinical history that participants themselves reported in a screening survey and a study questionnaire. Exposed participants had been in contact, within 2 weeks of entering the study, with a person who had a PCR-confirmed or clinician-diagnosed case of COVID-19. In the prospective study, mobile phlebotomists collected whole blood, serum and a nasopharyngeal or oropharyngeal swab from each participant. Participants in the prospective study had the option to provide additional blood draws and questionnaires over a roughly 2-month period. Prospective study blood samples were shipped either frozen or at room temperature before DNA extraction. In this sample, this clone turned up once. There is no known antigen for this receptor. Base qualities are not at hand, and no much larger clone is one base apart.

TCRbeta CDR3 regions were amplified from genomic DNA using the immunoSEQ Assay, a bias-controlled multiplex PCR. Concerning the study's data processing: Nucleated cell counts per sample were estimated from amplification of reference gene primers within the assay. Sequence reads were collapsed and filtered to measure the absolute abundance of every unique TCRbeta CDR3 rearrangement. Productive Simpson clonality was computed per sample as the square root of Simpson's diversity index over productive rearrangements. Held by TCRdb, this immuneACCESS table contains in-frame sequences only and omits some clones. Under half of the omission traces to an unresolved V gene where checked; the cause of the rest is unknown. That table gives V, J and clone size, and the DNA gave D and trimming. This sample is represented by approximately 400,000 clones; more than 85% of them were singletons. The ten largest clones capture about 0.83% of the sample.

V trim: 0 bases; J trim: 3 bases; unmatched bases: 5. Per the germline V gene, SGDLS is the CDR1 and YYNGEE is the CDR2. Reading from cysteine to phenylalanine, the CDR3 counts 17 amino acids. This entry keeps only the CDR3 DNA: 51 bases, framed from base 1. The sequence was obtained from a woman aged 40 to 50 who had been exposed to COVID-19. The rearrangement joined TRBV9 to TRBJ2-2, and TRBD2 aligns with 10 junction nucleotides. The sample consisted of PBMCs or T cells enriched from blood (not recorded which). The CDR3 region reads CASSVEGLAGDTGELFF. The base sequence is TGTGCCAGCAGCGTAGAAGGGCTAGCGGGAGACACCGGGGAGCTGTTTTTT.